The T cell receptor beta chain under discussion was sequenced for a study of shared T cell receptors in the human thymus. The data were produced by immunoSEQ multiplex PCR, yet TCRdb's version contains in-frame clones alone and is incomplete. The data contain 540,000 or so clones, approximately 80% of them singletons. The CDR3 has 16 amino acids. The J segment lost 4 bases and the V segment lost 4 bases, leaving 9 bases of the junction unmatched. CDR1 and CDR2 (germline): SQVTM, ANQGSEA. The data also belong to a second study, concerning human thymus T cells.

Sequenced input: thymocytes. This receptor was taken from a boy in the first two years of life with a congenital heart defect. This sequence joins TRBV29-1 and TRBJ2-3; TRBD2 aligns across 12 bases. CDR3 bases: TGCAGCGTTGGGCTAGCGGGAGGGCCTCGGTCAGATACGCAGTATTTT. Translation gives CSVGLAGGPRSDTQYF.